Included here is one T cell receptor (beta chain) sequence, with context. Its antigen is as yet unknown. The source of the sample is a study of early stage breast cancer tumors. Background on the study: About 70% of the 16 invasive tumors were ER+, PR+ and HER2-. The ER+/PR+/HER2- tumors included roughly 8 ductal and a few lobular carcinomas. Regarding the study as a whole: In about 85% of the 16 patients, blood comparison separated tumor from normal breast.

Trimming pared 0 bases from V and 2 bases from J, leaving 14 bases between. This CDR3 is built from 16 residues. From germline, CDR1 is MGHRA and CDR2 YSYEKL. Each sample had two DNA replicates, 0.45 to 0.65 ug blood or approximately 1.5 ug tissue. The protocol was immunoSEQ multiplex PCR, while the TCRdb copy is restricted to in-frame clones and leaves out a portion. The repertoire holds 25,000 to 30,000 clones, with roughly two thirds as singletons. Sequences were obtained from blood. The TCR was taken from a person between 45 and 65 years old with breast cancer. The chain carries TRBV4-1 and TRBJ2-7; possibly TRBD1 for D (5 bases). The chain's CDR3 is CASSQDAAGKAYEQYF. CDR3 bases: TGCGCCAGCAGCCAAGACGCGGCAGGGAAGGCCTACGAGCAGTACTTC.